The present T cell receptor beta chain was sequenced within a study of T cell responses to AZD1222 COVID-19 vaccine. Study-wide points: The sample set comprised mostly white British donors with more females, and clonal diversity was possibly underestimated. The breadth and depth of Spike-specific TCRs increased once two AZD1222 doses had been given.

TCRdb's copy holds only in-frame clones and misses some; the assay was immunoSEQ multiplex PCR. This table has about 120,000 clones, about 90% appearing once. Germline lookup yields CDR1 GTSNPN and CDR2 SVGIG (reference sequence). V was clipped by 0 bases and J by 5 bases, with 8 bases between them. CDR3 size: 13 residues. About this clone itself: Antigen: not known.

The TCR comes from an adult who received the AZD1222 COVID-19 vaccine. The V gene is TRBV30, the J gene TRBJ1-3; D possibly corresponds to TRBD1 (6 bases). The material was peripheral blood, obtained 28 days after the second AZD1222 dose. CDR3 bases: TGTGCCTGGAGTGTGACAGGCCGAAACACCATATATTTT. Amino acid sequence: CAWSVTGRNTIYF. Full variable domain (outside the CDR3, taken from reference TRBV30 and TRBJ1-3): SQTIHQWPATLVQPVGSPLSLECTVEGTSNPNLYWYRQAAGRGLQLLFYSVGIGQISSEVPQNLSASRPQDRQFILSSKKLLLSDSGFYLCAWSVTGRNTIYFGEGSWLTVV.